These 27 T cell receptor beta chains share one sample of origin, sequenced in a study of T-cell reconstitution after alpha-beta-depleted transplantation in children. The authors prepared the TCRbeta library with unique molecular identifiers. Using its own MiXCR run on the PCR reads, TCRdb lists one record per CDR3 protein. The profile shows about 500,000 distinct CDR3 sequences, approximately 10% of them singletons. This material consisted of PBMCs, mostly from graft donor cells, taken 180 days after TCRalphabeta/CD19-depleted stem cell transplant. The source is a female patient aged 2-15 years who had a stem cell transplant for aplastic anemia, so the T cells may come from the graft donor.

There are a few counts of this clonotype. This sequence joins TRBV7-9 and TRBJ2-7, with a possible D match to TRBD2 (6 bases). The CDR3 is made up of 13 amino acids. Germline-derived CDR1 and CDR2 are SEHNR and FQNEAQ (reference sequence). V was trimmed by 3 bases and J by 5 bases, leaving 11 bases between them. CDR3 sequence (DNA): TGTGCCAGCAGCTTCCCGGGAGACCACGAGCAGTACTTC. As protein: CASSFPGDHEQYF.

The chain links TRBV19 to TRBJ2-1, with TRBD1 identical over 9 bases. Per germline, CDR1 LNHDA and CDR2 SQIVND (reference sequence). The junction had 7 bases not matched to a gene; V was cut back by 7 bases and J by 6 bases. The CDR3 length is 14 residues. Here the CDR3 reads CASNTGTGSNEQFF. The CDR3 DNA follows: TGTGCCAGTAACACCGGGACAGGGAGCAATGAGCAGTTCTTC.

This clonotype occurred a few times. CDR3 DNA: TGTGCCAGCAGCCAAGTAAAAGGGTCGCGGGAAAAACTGTTTTTT. It codes for CASSQVKGSREKLFF. This chain links TRBV14 with TRBJ1-4; no clear D. Trimming removed 1 base at V and 8 bases at J, with 14 bases between. Germline CDR1 reads SGHDN; CDR2 reads FVKESK. The CDR3 totals 15 residues.

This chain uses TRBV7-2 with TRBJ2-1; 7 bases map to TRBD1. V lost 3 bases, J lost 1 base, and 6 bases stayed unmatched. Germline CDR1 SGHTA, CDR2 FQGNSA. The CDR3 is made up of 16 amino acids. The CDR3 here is CASSFKPGQSYNEQFF. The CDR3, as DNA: TGTGCCAGCAGCTTTAAGCCGGGACAGTCCTACAATGAGCAGTTCTTC.

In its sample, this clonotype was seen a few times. CDR3 in amino acids: CASSQAPPGQFGGNEQFF. For the CDR3, the DNA is TGCGCCAGCAGCCAAGCCCCCCCAGGGCAGTTTGGGGGCAATGAGCAGTTCTTC. The chain employs TRBV4-3 and TRBJ2-1; D possibly matches TRBD1 or TRBD2 (5 bases each). This CDR3 has 18 residues. Germline assignment: CDR1 LGHNA and CDR2 YSLEER. V lost 1 base and J 6 bases, leaving 22 bases between the germline ends.

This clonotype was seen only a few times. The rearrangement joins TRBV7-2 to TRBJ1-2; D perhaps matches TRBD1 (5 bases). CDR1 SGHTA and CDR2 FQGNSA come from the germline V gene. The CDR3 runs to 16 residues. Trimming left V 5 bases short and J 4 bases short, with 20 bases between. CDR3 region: CASSPVGGGAFYGYTF. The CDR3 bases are TGTGCCAGCAGCCCGGTGGGGGGAGGGGCCTTCTATGGCTACACCTTC.

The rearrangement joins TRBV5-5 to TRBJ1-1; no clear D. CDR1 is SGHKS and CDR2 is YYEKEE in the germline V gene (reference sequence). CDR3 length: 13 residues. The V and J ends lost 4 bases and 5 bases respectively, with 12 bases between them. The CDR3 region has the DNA TGTGCCAGCAGCCTAGAAAGAGATACTGAAGCTTTCTTT. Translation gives CASSLERDTEAFF.

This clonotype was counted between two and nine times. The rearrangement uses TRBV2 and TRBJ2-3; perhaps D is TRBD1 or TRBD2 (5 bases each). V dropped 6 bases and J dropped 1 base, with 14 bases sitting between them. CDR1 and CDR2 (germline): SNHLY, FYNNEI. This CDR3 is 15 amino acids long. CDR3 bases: TGTGCCAGCAGCGATGGGGGTGCGGGCACAGATACGCAGTATTTT. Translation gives CASSDGGAGTDTQYF. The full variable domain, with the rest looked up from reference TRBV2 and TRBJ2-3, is EPEVTQTPSHQVTQMGQEVILRCVPISNHLYFYWYRQILGQKVEFLVSFYNNEISEKSEIFDDQFSVERPDGSNFTLKIRSTKLEDSAMYFCASSDGGAGTDTQYFGPGTRLTVL.

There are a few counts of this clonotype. The chain's CDR3 is CSAGKGQVVHEQFF. CDR3 DNA: TGCAGCGCCGGAAAGGGACAGGTGGTGCATGAGCAGTTCTTC. The rearrangement uses TRBV29-1 and TRBJ2-1, with 8 bases fitting TRBD1. Germline CDR1 SQVTM, CDR2 ANQGSEA. V was pared by 7 bases and J by 8 bases, with 13 bases of the junction left unmatched. The CDR3 has 14 amino acids.

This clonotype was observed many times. The CDR3 DNA sequence: TGCAGCGTTGTGGACAGGGGTGCCAAAAACATTCAGTACTTC. Its protein is CSVVDRGAKNIQYF. V usage is TRBV29-1 and J usage is TRBJ2-4; 9 nucleotides agree with TRBD1. This CDR3 has 14 amino acids. The J segment lost 1 base and the V segment lost 4 bases, leaving 2 bases of the junction unmatched. Germline CDR1 SQVTM, CDR2 ANQGSEA.

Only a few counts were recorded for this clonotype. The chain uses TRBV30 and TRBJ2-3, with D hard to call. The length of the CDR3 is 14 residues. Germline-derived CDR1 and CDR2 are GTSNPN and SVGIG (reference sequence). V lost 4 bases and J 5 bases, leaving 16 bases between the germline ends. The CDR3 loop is CAWIIRGSRDTQYF. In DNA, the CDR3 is TGTGCCTGGATCATCCGTGGCTCCAGAGATACGCAGTATTTT.

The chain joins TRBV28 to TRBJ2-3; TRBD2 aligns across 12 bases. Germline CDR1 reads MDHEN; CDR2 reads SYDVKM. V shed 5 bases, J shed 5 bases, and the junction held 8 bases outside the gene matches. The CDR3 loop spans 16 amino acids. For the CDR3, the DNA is TGTGCCAGCAGTGGACGACTAGCGGGAGTAAAAGATACGCAGTATTTT. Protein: CASSGRLAGVKDTQYF.

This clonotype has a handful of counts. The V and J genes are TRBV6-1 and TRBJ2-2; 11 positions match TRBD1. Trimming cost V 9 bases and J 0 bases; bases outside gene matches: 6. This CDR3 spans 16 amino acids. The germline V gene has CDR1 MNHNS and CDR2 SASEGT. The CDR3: CASGTGGHSNTGELFF. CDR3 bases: TGTGCCAGTGGGACAGGGGGTCATTCGAACACCGGGGAGCTGTTTTTT.

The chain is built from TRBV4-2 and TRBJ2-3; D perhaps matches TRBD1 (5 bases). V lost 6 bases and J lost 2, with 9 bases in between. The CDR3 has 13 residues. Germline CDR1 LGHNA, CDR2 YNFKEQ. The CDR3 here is CASRRTFTDTQYF. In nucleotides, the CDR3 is TGTGCCAGCAGGCGGACATTCACAGATACGCAGTATTTT.

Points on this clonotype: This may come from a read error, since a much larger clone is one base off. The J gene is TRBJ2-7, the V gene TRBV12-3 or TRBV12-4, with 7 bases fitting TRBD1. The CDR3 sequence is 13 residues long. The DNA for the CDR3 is TGTGCCACCCCAGAGACAGGGCATAGCGAGCAGCACTTC. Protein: CATPETGHSEQHF.

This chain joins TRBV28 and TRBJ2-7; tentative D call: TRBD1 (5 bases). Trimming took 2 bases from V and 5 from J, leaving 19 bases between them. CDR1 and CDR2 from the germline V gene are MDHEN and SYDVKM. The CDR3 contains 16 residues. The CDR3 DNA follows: TGTGCCAGCAGTTTAGGGGCAGCTTTAAGTTCCGACGAGCAGTACTTC. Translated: CASSLGAALSSDEQYF.

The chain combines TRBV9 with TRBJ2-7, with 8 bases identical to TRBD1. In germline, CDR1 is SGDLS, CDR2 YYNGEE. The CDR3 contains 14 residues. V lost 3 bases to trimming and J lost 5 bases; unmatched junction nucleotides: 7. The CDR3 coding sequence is TGTGCCAGCAGCGCCGGACAGGGTTCCCACGAGCAGTACTTC. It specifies CASSAGQGSHEQYF. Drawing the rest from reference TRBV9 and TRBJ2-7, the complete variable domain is DSGVTQTPKHLITATGQRVTLRCSPRSGDLSVYWYQQSLDQGLQFLIQYYNGEERAKGNILERFSAQQFPDLHSELNLSSLELGDSALYFCASSAGQGSHEQYFGPGTRLTVT.

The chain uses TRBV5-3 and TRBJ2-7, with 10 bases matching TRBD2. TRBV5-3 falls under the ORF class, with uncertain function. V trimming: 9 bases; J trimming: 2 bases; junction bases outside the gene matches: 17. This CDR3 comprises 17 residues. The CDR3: CAMGPVLLAGTAYEQYF. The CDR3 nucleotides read TGTGCCATGGGCCCTGTGCTACTAGCGGGAACTGCCTACGAGCAGTACTTC.

The CDR3 loop is CASSSFAGGASSSSYEQYF. The DNA of the CDR3 is TGTGCCAGCAGTTCATTCGCCGGGGGGGCTAGCTCGTCCTCCTACGAGCAGTACTTC. This chain uses TRBV12-3 or TRBV12-4 with TRBJ2-7; 8 positions match TRBD2. CDR3 size: 19 residues. J lost 0 bases, V lost 4 bases, and 17 bases had no gene match.

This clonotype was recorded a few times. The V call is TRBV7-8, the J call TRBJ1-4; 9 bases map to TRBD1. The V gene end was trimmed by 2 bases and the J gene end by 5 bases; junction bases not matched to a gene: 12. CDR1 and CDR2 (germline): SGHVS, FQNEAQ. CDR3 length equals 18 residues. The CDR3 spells CASSLKGQGGSLNEKLFF. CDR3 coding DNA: TGTGCCAGCAGCTTAAAGGGACAGGGAGGCTCACTAAATGAAAAACTGTTTTTT.

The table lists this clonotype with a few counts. CDR3 nucleotide sequence: TGTGCCAGCAGCTCCAAAGGAGATACGCAGTATTTT. Its protein is CASSSKGDTQYF. This chain joins TRBV7-2 and TRBJ2-3; D gene uncertain. Germline V gene lookup returns CDR1 SGHTA and CDR2 FQGNSA. This CDR3 region has 12 residues. V was pared by 4 bases and J by 5 bases, with 7 bases between. Complete variable domain (other parts from reference TRBV7-2 and TRBJ2-3): GAGVSQSPSNKVTEKGKDVELRCDPISGHTALYWYRQSLGQGLEFLIYFQGNSAPDKSGLPSDRFSAERTGGSVSTLTIQRTQQEDSAVYLCASSSKGDTQYFGPGTRLTVL.

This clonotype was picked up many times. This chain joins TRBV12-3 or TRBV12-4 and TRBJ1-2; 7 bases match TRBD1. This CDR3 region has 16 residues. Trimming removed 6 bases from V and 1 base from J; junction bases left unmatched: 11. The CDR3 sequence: CASSLGGTAFNYGYTF. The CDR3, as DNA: TGTGCCAGCAGCCTCGGCGGGACAGCGTTTAACTATGGCTACACCTTC.

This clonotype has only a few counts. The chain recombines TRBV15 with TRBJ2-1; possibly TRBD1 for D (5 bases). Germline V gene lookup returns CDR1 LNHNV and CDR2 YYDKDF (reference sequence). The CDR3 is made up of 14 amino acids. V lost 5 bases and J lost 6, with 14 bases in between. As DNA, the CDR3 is TGTGCCACCAGCCGGGCAGGGAAAACCAATGAGCAGTTCTTC. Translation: CATSRAGKTNEQFF.

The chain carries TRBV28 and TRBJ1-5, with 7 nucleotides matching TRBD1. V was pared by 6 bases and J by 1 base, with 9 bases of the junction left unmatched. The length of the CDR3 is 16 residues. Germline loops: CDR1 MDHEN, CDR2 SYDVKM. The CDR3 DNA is TGTGCCAGCAGCCCTTTATGGGGACAGAGCAATCAGCCCCAGCATTTT. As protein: CASSPLWGQSNQPQHF. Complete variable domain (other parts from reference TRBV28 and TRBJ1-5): DVKVTQSSRYLVKRTGEKVFLECVQDMDHENMFWYRQDPGLGLRLIYFSYDVKMKEKGDIPEGYSVSREKKERFSLILESASTNQTSMYLCASSPLWGQSNQPQHFGDGTRLSIL.

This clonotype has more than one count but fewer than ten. CDR3 nucleotides: TGCGCCAGCAGCATAACCGGGACTACTTCCTACGAGCAGTACTTC. It specifies CASSITGTTSYEQYF. The chain uses TRBV5-1 and TRBJ2-7; 7 bases fit TRBD2. This CDR3 has 15 amino acids. V gave up 4 bases and J gave up 1 base; unmatched junction bases: 8. Per germline, CDR1 SGHRS and CDR2 YFSETQ.

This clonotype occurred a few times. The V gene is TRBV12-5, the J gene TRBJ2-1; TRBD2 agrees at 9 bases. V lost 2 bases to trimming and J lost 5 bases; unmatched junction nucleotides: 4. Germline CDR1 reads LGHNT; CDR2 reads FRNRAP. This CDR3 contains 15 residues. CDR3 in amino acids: CASGLRGLAHNEQFF. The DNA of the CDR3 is TGTGCTAGTGGTTTGAGGGGACTAGCCCACAATGAGCAGTTCTTC.

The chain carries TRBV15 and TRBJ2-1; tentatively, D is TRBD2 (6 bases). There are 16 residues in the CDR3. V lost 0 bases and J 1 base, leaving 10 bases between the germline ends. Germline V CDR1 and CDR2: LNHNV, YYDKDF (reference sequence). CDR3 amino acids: CATSRDPAGSYNEQFF. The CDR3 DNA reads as TGTGCCACCAGCAGAGATCCGGCGGGATCCTACAATGAGCAGTTCTTC.